One and the same sample provided the 20 T cell receptor beta chains below, sequenced in a study of cytomegalovirus exposure and HLA in healthy donors. Primers for the PCR totalled 60 Vbeta and 13 Jbeta. TCRdb keeps only in-frame clones here, not all; method: immunoSEQ multiplex PCR. Here the sample table reports 70,000 or so clones. Sequenced: PBMCs. These receptors all come from a female donor in good health and CMV-seropositive.

The V gene is TRBV30, the J gene TRBJ1-1; a weak D match, TRBD1 (6 bases). Trimming removed 0 bases from V and 4 bases from J, with 12 bases in between. CDR3 size: 14 residues. Germline V gene data show CDR1 as GTSNPN and CDR2 as SVGIG (reference sequence). The CDR3 coding sequence is TGTGCCTGGAGTGTACAGGGTGGTAGCACTGAAGCTTTCTTT. It specifies CAWSVQGGSTEAFF.

The CDR3 here is CASHPSYNSYGETQYF. In DNA, the CDR3 is TGCGCCAGCCACCCTTCCTATAATTCCTACGGAGAGACCCAGTACTTC. The rearrangement uses TRBV5-1 and TRBJ2-5; no clear D gene. The length of the CDR3 is 16 residues. CDR1 is SGHRS and CDR2 is YFSETQ in the germline V gene. Trimming took 7 bases from V and 4 from J, leaving 23 bases between them.

This chain uses TRBV28 with TRBJ1-5; D unclear. V lost 7 bases and J 3 bases, leaving 16 bases between the germline ends. The CDR3 is 15 amino acids. Per the germline V gene, CDR1 is MDHEN and CDR2 is SYDVKM. The CDR3 DNA sequence: TGTGCCAGCAACGTGGCGGCAGTTTTCAATCAGCCCCAGCATTTT. Encoded protein: CASNVAAVFNQPQHF. The full variable domain, with the rest looked up from reference TRBV28 and TRBJ1-5, is DVKVTQSSRYLVKRTGEKVFLECVQDMDHENMFWYRQDPGLGLRLIYFSYDVKMKEKGDIPEGYSVSREKKERFSLILESASTNQTSMYLCASNVAAVFNQPQHFGDGTRLSIL.

This chain joins TRBV7-3 and TRBJ1-2; D remains ambiguous. CDR3 length: 12 amino acids. CDR1 SGHTA and CDR2 FQGTGA come from the germline V gene. Trimming took 4 bases from V and 10 from J, leaving 13 bases between them. The CDR3 loop reads CASSSNGLDYTF. CDR3 nucleotide sequence: TGTGCCAGCAGCTCAAATGGACTCGACTACACCTTC.

V is TRBV10-1 and J is TRBJ2-3; 7 bases are shared with TRBD1. The CDR3 runs to 13 residues. The germline V gene encodes CDR1 WNHNN and CDR2 SYGVQD (reference sequence). V dropped 7 bases and J dropped 2; count of bases not matched to a gene: 3. DNA of the CDR3: TGCGCCAGCAATGGACAGGTCACAGATACGCAGTATTTT. It codes for CASNGQVTDTQYF.

The chain combines TRBV6-6 with TRBJ2-7, with 9 bases matching TRBD1. This CDR3 spans 15 amino acids. Per germline, CDR1 MNHNY and CDR2 SVGAGI (reference sequence). Trimming took 4 bases from V and 7 from J; bases not matched to a gene: 11. In nucleotides, the CDR3 is TGTGCCAGCAGTTTCGACAGGGGGGGGATGGGAGAGCAGTACTTC. This gives the protein CASSFDRGGMGEQYF.

CDR3 protein: CASSGTSGTPIMNTQYF. The CDR3 DNA follows: TGTGCCAGCAGTGGGACTAGCGGGACCCCCATCATGAATACGCAGTATTTT. This chain connects TRBV28 to TRBJ2-3; 13 nucleotides match TRBD2. V lost 5 bases to trimming and J lost 7 bases; unmatched junction nucleotides: 12. Looked up from germline, CDR1 is MDHEN and CDR2 is SYDVKM. CDR3 length equals 17 residues.

This rearrangement joins TRBV6-6 to TRBJ2-2; the match to TRBD2 covers 9 bases. CDR3 size: 16 residues. Losses at the gene ends were 5 bases for V and 7 bases for J; bases not matched to a gene: 11. In germline, CDR1 is MNHNY, CDR2 SVGAGI (reference sequence). CDR3 protein: CASSTPGAGGNGELFF. The CDR3 DNA follows: TGTGCCAGCAGTACCCCAGGAGCGGGGGGTAACGGGGAGCTGTTTTTT.

The rearrangement joins TRBV4-1 to TRBJ2-5; D possibly corresponds to TRBD2 (6 bases). V gave up 4 bases and J gave up 4 bases, with 16 bases separating them. CDR1 and CDR2 (germline): MGHRA, YSYEKL. The CDR3 consists of 15 residues. The CDR3 loop is CASSLGGGWGETQYF. The CDR3 DNA reads TGCGCCAGCAGCCTAGGTGGAGGGTGGGGAGAGACCCAGTACTTC.

The chain uses TRBV28 and TRBJ2-7; 7 nucleotides line up with TRBD1. The V segment lost 0 bases and the J segment 4 bases; nucleotides outside the gene matches: 3. CDR1 MDHEN and CDR2 SYDVKM come from the germline V gene. There are 14 residues in the CDR3. The CDR3 region has the DNA TGTGCCAGCAGTTTATGGGCAGGGGGATACGAGCAGTACTTC. Translated: CASSLWAGGYEQYF.

The chain combines TRBV7-2 with TRBJ2-7, with D perhaps TRBD2 (6 bases). Trimming took 3 bases from V and 2 from J, leaving 14 bases between them. The CDR3 is made up of 15 amino acids. Germline-derived CDR1 and CDR2 are SGHTA and FQGNSA. CDR3: CASSFHGGLTYEQYF. The CDR3 region has the DNA TGTGCCAGCAGCTTCCATGGAGGGCTGACCTACGAGCAGTACTTC.

The rearrangement joins TRBV5-5 to TRBJ1-5, with D unclear. V was trimmed by 4 bases and J by 5 bases, leaving 16 bases between them. CDR1 and CDR2 (germline): SGHKS, YYEKEE (reference sequence). The CDR3 is 15 amino acids. The CDR3 DNA reads as TGTGCCAGCAGCCCTTCCCTCGGTGACTATCAGCCCCAGCATTTT. It specifies CASSPSLGDYQPQHF.

CDR3 bases: TGTGCCAGCAGCGTAGACTGGGGGAGGGACTCTGGGGCCAACGTCCTGACTTTC. It encodes CASSVDWGRDSGANVLTF. The chain has TRBV9 and TRBJ2-6; TRBD2 matches 7 bases. Germline V gene data show CDR1 as SGDLS and CDR2 as YYNGEE. V trimming: 0 bases; J trimming: 0 bases; junction bases outside the gene matches: 6. This CDR3 is 18 amino acids long.

The CDR3 nucleotides are TGTGCCAGCAGAACCAGCGGGGGGTCCTACGAGCAGTACTTC. Its translation is CASRTSGGSYEQYF. The V and J genes are TRBV6-1 and TRBJ2-7; 9 bases map to TRBD2. V lost 6 bases to trimming and J lost 1 base; unmatched junction nucleotides: 4. CDR1 and CDR2 from the germline V gene are MNHNS and SASEGT. CDR3 length: 14 amino acids.

The gene calls are TRBV4-3 and TRBJ2-7, with 8 bases that match TRBD1. Per germline, CDR1 LGHNA and CDR2 YSLEER. The V gene end was trimmed by 0 bases and the J gene end by 6 bases; junction bases not matched to a gene: 10. There are 16 residues in the CDR3. CDR3 sequence: CASSQDFADRVREQYF. CDR3 bases: TGCGCCAGCAGCCAAGATTTCGCGGACAGGGTTCGCGAGCAGTACTTC.

This chain connects TRBV11-2 to TRBJ2-3; 7 bases line up with TRBD1. The CDR3 runs 14 residues. V shed 5 bases and J 2 bases; nucleotides not matched to a gene: 4. Germline V gives CDR1 SGHAT, CDR2 FQNNGV. CDR3 sequence reads: CASSRGQFTDTQYF. CDR3 DNA sequence: TGTGCCAGCAGCCGGGGACAGTTCACAGATACGCAGTATTTT.

The genes are TRBV28 and TRBJ2-2; tentative D call: TRBD1 (5 bases). The CDR3 contains 15 residues. V was shortened by 4 bases and J by 9 bases, with 18 bases between the two germline ends. Germline V CDR1 and CDR2: MDHEN, SYDVKM. The DNA for the CDR3 is TGTGCCAGCAGTTCCGTAACATCAGGGCCCCGGGAGCTGTTTTTT. Its translation: CASSSVTSGPRELFF.

The genes are TRBV6-1 and TRBJ1-3; no firm D call. Per the germline V gene, CDR1 is MNHNS and CDR2 is SASEGT. Trimming shortened V by 6 bases and J by 2 bases, and 14 bases separated the two germline ends. The CDR3 totals 15 residues. This chain's CDR3 is CASSEMTGTGNTIYF. CDR3 DNA sequence: TGTGCCAGCAGCGAGATGACGGGGACTGGAAACACCATATATTTT.

J is TRBJ2-3 and V is TRBV19; D perhaps matches TRBD2 (6 bases). Per germline, CDR1 LNHDA and CDR2 SQIVND (reference sequence). This CDR3 is 15 amino acids long. Trimming took 7 bases from V and 0 from J, leaving 14 bases between them. In DNA form, the CDR3 reads TGTGCCAGTATCCGGTGGGCGGGGAGCACAGATACGCAGTATTTT. Its translation is CASIRWAGSTDTQYF.

The gene calls are TRBV18 and TRBJ1-4, with a weak D call TRBD1 (5 bases). Germline CDR1 KGHSH, CDR2 LQKENI. The CDR3 spans 19 residues. V was cut by 2 bases and J by 0 bases, with 19 bases left in between. The DNA for the CDR3 is TGTGCCAGCTCACCAGGGGCCCAGGGAAGAACTTCAACTAATGAAAAACTGTTTTTT. Translating it yields CASSPGAQGRTSTNEKLFF.